Below, one TCR beta chain is given with its context. Its cognate antigen is unknown. Semi-nested PCR with Nested Universal Primer A followed constant-region reverse priming of full-length variable regions. One entry per CDR3 protein results from TCRdb running MiXCR on the 5' RACE reads. The data hold tens of thousands of distinct CDR3 sequences, with 26% observed a single time. Treg sorting used a CD4+CD25+CD127-/low gate. Germline assignment: CDR1 MNHNY and CDR2 SVGAGI (reference sequence). The V segment lost 5 bases and the J segment 1 base; nucleotides outside the gene matches: 8. This CDR3 is built from 16 residues. Study conclusions and caveats: In terms of TCR gene usage, tumor memory CD4+ T cells clustered together with blood and lymph node memory CD4+ cells, as well as with lymph node naive CD4+ cells.

The V and J genes are TRBV6-6 and TRBJ2-7; TRBD1 matches 10 bases. The specimen sequenced was tumor-infiltrating Tregs sorted from the breast tumor. This receptor was taken from a female donor with breast cancer. The CDR3 DNA follows: TGTGCCAGCAGTCAGTTTAGGGACAGGGGATCCTACGAGCAGTACTTC. Amino acid sequence: CASSQFRDRGSYEQYF.